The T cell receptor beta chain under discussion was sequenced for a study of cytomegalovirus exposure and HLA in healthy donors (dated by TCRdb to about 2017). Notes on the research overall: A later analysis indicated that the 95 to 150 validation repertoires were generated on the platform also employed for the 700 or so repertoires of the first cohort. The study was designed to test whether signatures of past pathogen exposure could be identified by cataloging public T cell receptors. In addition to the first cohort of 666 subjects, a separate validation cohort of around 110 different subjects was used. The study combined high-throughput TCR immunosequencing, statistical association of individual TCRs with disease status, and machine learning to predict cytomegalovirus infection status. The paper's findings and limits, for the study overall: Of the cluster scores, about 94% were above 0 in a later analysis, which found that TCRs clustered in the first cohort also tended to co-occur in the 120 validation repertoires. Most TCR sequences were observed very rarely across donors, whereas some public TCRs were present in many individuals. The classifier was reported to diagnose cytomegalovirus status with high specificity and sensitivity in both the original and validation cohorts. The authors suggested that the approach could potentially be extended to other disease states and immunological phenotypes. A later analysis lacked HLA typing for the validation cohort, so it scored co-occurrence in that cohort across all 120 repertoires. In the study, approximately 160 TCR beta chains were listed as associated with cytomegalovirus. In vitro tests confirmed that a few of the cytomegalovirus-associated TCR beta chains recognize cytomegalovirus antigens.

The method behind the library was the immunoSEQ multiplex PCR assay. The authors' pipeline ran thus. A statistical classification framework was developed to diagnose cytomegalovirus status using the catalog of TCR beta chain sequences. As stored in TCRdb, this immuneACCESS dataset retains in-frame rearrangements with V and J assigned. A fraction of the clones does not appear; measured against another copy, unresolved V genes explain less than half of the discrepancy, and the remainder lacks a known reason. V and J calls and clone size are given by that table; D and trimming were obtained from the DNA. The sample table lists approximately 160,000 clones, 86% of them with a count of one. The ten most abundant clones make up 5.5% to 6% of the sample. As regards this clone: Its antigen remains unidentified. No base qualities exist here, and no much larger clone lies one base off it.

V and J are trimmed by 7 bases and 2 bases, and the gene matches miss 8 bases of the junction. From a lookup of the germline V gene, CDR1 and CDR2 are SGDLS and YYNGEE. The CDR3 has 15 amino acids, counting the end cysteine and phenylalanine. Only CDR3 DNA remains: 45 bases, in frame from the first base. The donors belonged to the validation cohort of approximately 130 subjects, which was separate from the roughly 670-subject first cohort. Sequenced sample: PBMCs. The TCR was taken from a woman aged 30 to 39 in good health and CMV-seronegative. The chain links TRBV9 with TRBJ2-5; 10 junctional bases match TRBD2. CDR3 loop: CASRPGLAVQETQYF. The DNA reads TGTGCCAGCCGCCCCGGACTAGCGGTACAAGAGACCCAGTACTTC.